The T cell receptor (beta chain) under discussion was sequenced for a study of regulatory T cells in long-lasting Graves disease. J gave up 4 bases and V 5 bases, and 14 bases lay outside the gene matches. Germline V lookup: CDR1 SGHAT, CDR2 FQNNGV. The CDR3 extends over 18 amino acids. Time point described: newly diagnosed GD, antithyroid drugs for less than 3 months. PBMCs were the source of the RNA used for TCR sequencing. This clonotype was counted at least ten times. Building of the TCR beta libraries involved iRepertoire HTBI primers and Arm-PCR of CDR3 regions. TCRdb reprocessed the multiplex PCR reads via MiXCR and lists one record per CDR3 protein. The table includes 370,000 or so distinct CDR3 sequences, 15% to 20% detected once. These same data were also listed under a study on T cells in Graves' hyperthyroidism and ophthalmopathy.

The chain employs TRBV11-2 and TRBJ2-2; 9 bases line up with TRBD2. Sequencing used peripheral blood mononuclear cells (PBMCs), obtained at new diagnosis, from a patient treated with antithyroid drugs. The clonotype originates from a woman aged 18-35 years with Graves disease. The CDR3 loop is CASSLKLPGLAGTGELFF. The CDR3 DNA reads TGTGCCAGCAGCCTCAAGCTTCCGGGACTAGCAGGCACCGGGGAGCTGTTTTTT.